Following are 28 T cell receptor beta chains from one sample sequenced in a study of Graves' ophthalmopathy and Graves' hyperthyroidism. As the template, RNA transcripts were used to amplify TCR beta CDR3 regions. First-round RT-PCR relied on HTBI primers, and a second-round multiplex PCR came next. TCRdb used MiXCR to reprocess the multiplex PCR reads, holding one entry per CDR3 protein. The sample lists 450,000 to 600,000 distinct CDR3 sequences, under 45% occurring once. Sequencing was performed on peripheral blood or thyroid tissue (not recorded which). These TCRs come from an adult man with Graves' hyperthyroidism.

This chain joins TRBV9 and TRBJ1-1; no definite D call. CDR1 is SGDLS, CDR2 YYNGEE, per germline. V gave up 4 bases and J gave up 3 bases, with 7 bases separating them. The CDR3 runs 12 residues. The CDR3 DNA follows: TGTGCCAGCAGCACTCGGGACACTGAAGCTTTCTTT. Amino acid sequence: CASSTRDTEAFF.

In this sample, this clonotype turned up many times. V is TRBV7-2 and J is TRBJ1-6; D unclear. The CDR3 is 13 amino acids. Per germline, CDR1 SGHTA and CDR2 FQGNSA. The germline V and J ends were trimmed by 1 base and 10 bases, with 8 bases remaining between them. This CDR3 is CASSLGFTSPLHF. CDR3 in DNA: TGTGCCAGCAGCTTAGGGTTCACGTCACCCCTCCACTTT.

In the case of this clonotype: Given a much more abundant clone one base away, this may be a read error. In DNA, the CDR3 is TGTGCCAGCAGTTTAGACAACGAGGGGGAAAGACTGTTTTTT. This gives the protein CASSLDNEGERLFF. V gene TRBV12-3 or TRBV12-4 combines with J gene TRBJ1-4; D is perhaps TRBD1 (6 bases). This CDR3 has 14 residues.

The gene calls are TRBV10-3 and TRBJ1-5; D possibly corresponds to TRBD1 (5 bases). CDR1 ENHRY and CDR2 SYGVKD come from the germline V gene. The CDR3 runs 17 residues. Trimming cost V 10 bases and J 14 bases, with 36 bases left between them. The CDR3 nucleotides are TGTGCCAGCAGCTTGGTGGGGTCGGGACTCGCAATCTCCTACGAGCATTTT. This sequence encodes CASSLVGSGLAISYEHF.

There are many counts of this clonotype. CDR3 coding DNA: TGTGCCACCAGCACCCGACAGGGATCCTATAATTCACCCCTCCACTTT. Its translation: CATSTRQGSYNSPLHF. This chain uses TRBV15 with TRBJ1-6; 7 bases match TRBD1. The CDR3 consists of 16 residues. Germline V gene lookup returns CDR1 LNHNV and CDR2 YYDKDF (reference sequence). Germline trimming cut 4 bases from V and 1 base from J; bases unmatched to any gene: 4. The full variable domain, its missing parts supplied by reference TRBV15 and TRBJ1-6, is DAMVIQNPRYQVTQFGKPVTLSCSQTLNHNVMYWYQQKSSQAPKLLFHYYDKDFNNEADTPDNFQSRRPNTSFCFLDIRSPGLGDTAMYLCATSTRQGSYNSPLHFGNGTRLTVT.

The rearrangement links TRBV15 to TRBJ1-2, with D possibly matching TRBD1 (6 bases). V dropped 3 bases and J dropped 7 bases, with 15 bases sitting between them. CDR3 length: 14 amino acids. From germline, CDR1 is LNHNV and CDR2 YYDKDF (reference sequence). The CDR3 protein is CATSSTTGLGGYTF. The CDR3 DNA reads TGTGCCACCAGCAGTACCACAGGGTTGGGTGGCTACACCTTC.

In its sample, this clonotype was seen many times. The chain carries TRBV6-5 and TRBJ1-1; D is unresolved. The CDR3 is made up of 12 amino acids. The germline gives CDR1 MNHEY, CDR2 SVGAGI. With 6 bases removed from V and 8 bases from J, the gap between germline ends came to 13 bases. CDR3 nucleotides: TGTGCCAGCAGGGACGATAAGCGGGAAGCTTTCTTT. Translation gives CASRDDKREAFF.

This clonotype was detected many times. The rearrangement links TRBV2 to TRBJ2-2, with D unclear. Trimming pared 5 bases from V and 8 bases from J, leaving 12 bases between. The CDR3 loop spans 13 amino acids. CDR1 is SNHLY and CDR2 is FYNNEI in the germline V gene. The CDR3 sequence: CASSSLAGGELFF. The CDR3 bases are TGTGCCAGCAGTTCTCTCGCAGGAGGGGAGCTGTTTTTT.

This sequence joins TRBV10-3 and TRBJ2-5, with D possibly TRBD2 on 6 matching bases. V was pared by 3 bases and J by 11 bases, with 16 bases between. The germline CDR1 and CDR2 sequences are ENHRY and SYGVKD. CDR3 length: 13 residues. In DNA form, the CDR3 reads TGTGCCATCAGTGACCGGGAGTACGATGAGCAGTACTTC. This encodes CAISDREYDEQYF.

This clonotype was seen at least ten times. The chain couples TRBV7-9 to TRBJ2-7; D may be TRBD2 (6 bases). V was clipped by 4 bases and J by 5 bases, with 15 bases between them. Germline CDR1 SEHNR, CDR2 FQNEAQ (reference sequence). CDR3 size: 14 residues. The chain's CDR3 is CASSYSGGPDEQYF. The CDR3 DNA reads as TGTGCCAGCAGCTATAGCGGCGGACCCGACGAGCAGTACTTC.

This clonotype was detected a few times. The chain couples TRBV6-6 to TRBJ2-6; 7 positions match TRBD1. Germline-derived CDR1 and CDR2 are MNHNY and SVGAGI (reference sequence). V was pared by 8 bases and J by 0 bases, with 4 bases of the junction left unmatched. This CDR3 spans 15 amino acids. CDR3 protein: CASRDSYSGANVLTF. The CDR3 nucleotides read TGTGCCAGCCGGGACAGTTACTCTGGGGCCAACGTCCTGACTTTC.

This clonotype was counted ten times or more. The chain recombines TRBV12-3 or TRBV12-4 with TRBJ1-6; 7 bases agree with TRBD1. The V segment lost 6 bases and the J segment 5 bases; nucleotides outside the gene matches: 7. This CDR3 spans 15 amino acids. For the CDR3, the DNA is TGTGCCAGCAGATCAACAGGGGTAGATAATTCACCCCTCCACTTT. Protein sequence: CASRSTGVDNSPLHF.

The chain has TRBV6-9 and TRBJ1-3, with D unresolved. The J call may be mistaken, given a closer DNA end match to TRBJ2-3. The CDR3 is made up of 12 amino acids. Germline V CDR1 and CDR2: MNHGY, SVAAGI. The CDR3 sequence: CASRPPNGRQYF. In DNA form, the CDR3 reads TGTGCCAGCAGACCCCCGAATGGCCGGCAGTATTTT.

The chain has TRBV10-2 and TRBJ2-7, with D tentatively TRBD1 (6 bases). The CDR3 extends over 11 amino acids. Looked up from germline, CDR1 is WSHSY and CDR2 is SAAADI. V was cut by 11 bases and J by 3 bases, with 11 bases left in between. The CDR3 coding sequence is TGCGCCCGGGACACCATCTACGAGCAGTACTTC. This gives the protein CARDTIYEQYF.

Comment on this clonotype: This may stem from a read error, because a much larger clone lies one nucleotide away. The chain couples TRBV9 to TRBJ2-5, with 7 bases that match TRBD1. The length of the CDR3 is 16 residues. Looked up from germline, CDR1 is SGDLS and CDR2 is YYNGEE. This CDR3 is CASSAYQGGSVETQHF. The CDR3, as DNA: TGTGCCAGCAGCGCCTACCAAGGGGGCTCGGTGGAGACCCAGCACTTC.

The V gene is TRBV7-9, the J gene TRBJ1-1; D may be TRBD1 (5 bases). V shed 1 base and J shed 2 bases, with 11 bases lying between them. The CDR3 is 15 amino acids. The germline V gene encodes CDR1 SEHNR and CDR2 FQNEAQ (reference sequence). CDR3 residues: CASSLVAGTNTEAFF. The CDR3 nucleotides are TGTGCCAGCAGCTTAGTGGCGGGGACTAACACTGAAGCTTTCTTT. The full variable domain, rest sourced from reference TRBV7-9 and TRBJ1-1, is DTGVSQNPRHKITKRGQNVTFRCDPISEHNRLYWYRQTLGQGPEFLTYFQNEAQLEKSRLLSDRFSAERPKGSFSTLEIQRTEQGDSAMYLCASSLVAGTNTEAFFGQGTRLTVV.

This chain connects TRBV12-3 or TRBV12-4 to TRBJ2-3; no clear D gene. Trimming removed 6 bases at V and 6 bases at J, with 10 bases between. The CDR3 loop spans 12 amino acids. The CDR3 region has the DNA TGTGCCAGCAGGAGAGAATCTGATACGCAGTATTTT. This codes for CASRRESDTQYF.

The rearrangement joins TRBV5-4 to TRBJ2-7, with unresolved D. The length of the CDR3 is 15 residues. The germline V gene encodes CDR1 SGHNT and CDR2 YYREEE (reference sequence). V was clipped by 4 bases and J by 2 bases, with 16 bases between them. The CDR3 protein is CASSDGVWSAYEQYF. The CDR3 nucleotides read TGTGCCAGCAGCGACGGTGTTTGGAGCGCCTACGAGCAGTACTTC.

The gene calls are TRBV6-6 and TRBJ2-7, with 7 bases lining up with TRBD2. This CDR3 is 14 amino acids long. Germline assignment: CDR1 MNHNY and CDR2 SVGAGI (reference sequence). The ends lost 0 bases at V and 3 bases at J; junction bases unmatched: 2. CDR3 loop: CASSYSGLHYEQYF. Here the CDR3 DNA reads TGTGCCAGCAGTTACTCGGGACTACACTACGAGCAGTACTTC.

The chain links TRBV25-1 to TRBJ1-6; the match to TRBD1 covers 7 bases. The CDR3 is 13 amino acids. CDR1 is MGHDK and CDR2 is SYGVNS in the germline V gene. The trim removed 11 bases at V and 11 bases at J, leaving 12 bases unmatched. The CDR3 protein is CAASRDRETPLHF. In DNA form, the CDR3 reads TGTGCCGCGTCCAGAGACAGGGAGACACCCCTCCACTTT.

Regarding this clonotype: Possible read error: a much larger clone is one base away. The chain carries TRBV5-1 and TRBJ2-2; D tentatively fits TRBD1 or TRBD2 (5 bases each). The CDR3 is 15 residues long. The germline V gene has CDR1 SGHRS and CDR2 YFSETQ. Trimming stripped 0 bases from V and 4 bases from J, with 10 bases between. The CDR3 DNA is TGCGCCAGCAGCTTGGCGGGGCGGGCCACCGGGGAGCTGTTTTTT. Its protein product is CASSLAGRATGELFF.

V gene TRBV4-1 combines with J gene TRBJ1-1, with TRBD1 matching 9 bases. Germline V gene lookup returns CDR1 MGHRA and CDR2 YSYEKL. The CDR3 runs 16 residues. The trim removed 1 base at V and 4 bases at J, leaving 7 bases unmatched. CDR3 sequence: CASSQGTGGAVTEAFF. The CDR3 nucleotides read TGCGCCAGCAGCCAAGGTACAGGGGGCGCAGTCACTGAAGCTTTCTTT.

This clonotype was counted ten times or more. The chain uses TRBV7-9 and TRBJ1-5; the match to TRBD1 covers 10 bases. CDR1 and CDR2 from the germline V gene are SEHNR and FQNEAQ (reference sequence). The CDR3 has 14 amino acids. V trimming: 5 bases; J trimming: 6 bases; junction bases outside the gene matches: 4. The CDR3 is CASSRTGGTQPQHF. The CDR3 nucleotides read TGTGCCAGCAGCCGGACAGGGGGTACTCAGCCCCAGCATTTT.

In this sample, this clonotype turned up many times. The V and J genes are TRBV4-1 and TRBJ2-7, with 12 bases aligning to TRBD2. The CDR3 contains 15 residues. Germline V CDR1 and CDR2: MGHRA, YSYEKL. The J segment lost 6 bases and the V segment lost 4 bases, leaving 7 bases of the junction unmatched. The CDR3 spells CASSPRLAGDSEQYF. The CDR3, as DNA: TGCGCCAGCAGCCCGCGACTAGCGGGAGATAGCGAGCAGTACTTC.

Remarks on this clonotype: At one of its ends the junction is not consistent with the germline gene, which may arise from a read error. V usage is TRBV7-9 and J usage is TRBJ1-1; D remains unclear. Germline V gene data show CDR1 as SEHNR and CDR2 as FQNEAQ (reference sequence). The CDR3 runs to 13 residues. CDR3 nucleotide sequence: TGTGCCAGCAGCGTAGCGGGTAACACTGGAGCTTTCTTT. Translation gives CASSVAGNTGAFF.

This rearrangement joins TRBV20-1 to TRBJ2-5; 13 bases agree with TRBD2. V lost 5 bases, J lost 5 bases, and 11 bases stayed unmatched. The germline CDR1 and CDR2 sequences are DFQATT and SNEGSKA (reference sequence). The CDR3 loop spans 16 amino acids. The CDR3 sequence: CSAYRGLAGVEETQYF. CDR3 in DNA: TGCAGTGCTTACCGAGGACTAGCGGGAGTAGAGGAGACCCAGTACTTC.

The rearrangement uses TRBV24-1 and TRBJ2-1; 7 bases agree with TRBD1. Germline V CDR1 and CDR2: KGHDR, SFDVKD. Unmatched junction bases numbered 3, after V lost 10 bases and J lost 4 bases. The length of the CDR3 is 12 residues. CDR3 protein: CATGGAYNEQFF. CDR3 coding DNA: TGTGCCACAGGGGGCGCGTACAATGAGCAGTTCTTC.

The chain employs TRBV20-1 and TRBJ2-5; 12 bases align to TRBD1. This CDR3 region has 14 residues. Losses at the gene ends were 6 bases for V and 4 bases for J; bases not matched to a gene: 6. Germline CDR1 and CDR2: DFQATT and SNEGSKA (reference sequence). The CDR3 bases are TGCAGTGCCCCGGGACAGGGGGCAGGAGAGACCCAGTACTTC. Its translation is CSAPGQGAGETQYF.